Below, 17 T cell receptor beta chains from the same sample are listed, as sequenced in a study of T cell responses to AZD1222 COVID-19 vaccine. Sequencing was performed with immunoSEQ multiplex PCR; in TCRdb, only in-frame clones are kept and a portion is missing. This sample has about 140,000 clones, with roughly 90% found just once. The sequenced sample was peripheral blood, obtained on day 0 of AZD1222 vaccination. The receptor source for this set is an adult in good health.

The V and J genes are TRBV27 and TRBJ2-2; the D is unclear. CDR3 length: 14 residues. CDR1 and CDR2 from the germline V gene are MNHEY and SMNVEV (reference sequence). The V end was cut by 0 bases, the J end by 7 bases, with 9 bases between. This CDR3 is CASSLSGSIGELFF. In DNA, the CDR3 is TGTGCCAGCAGTTTATCGGGCTCCATCGGGGAGCTGTTTTTT.

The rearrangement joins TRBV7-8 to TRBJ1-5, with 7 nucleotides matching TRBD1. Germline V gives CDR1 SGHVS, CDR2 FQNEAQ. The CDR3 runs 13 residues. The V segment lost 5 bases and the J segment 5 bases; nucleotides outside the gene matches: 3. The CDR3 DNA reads TGTGCCAGCAGCCCAGACAGGGATCAGCCCCAGCATTTT. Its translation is CASSPDRDQPQHF.

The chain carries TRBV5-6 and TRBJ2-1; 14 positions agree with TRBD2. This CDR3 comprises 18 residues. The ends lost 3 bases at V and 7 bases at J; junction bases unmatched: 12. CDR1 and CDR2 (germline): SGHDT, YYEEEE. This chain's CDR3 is CASSSGTSGSFEINEQFF. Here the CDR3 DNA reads TGTGCCAGCAGCTCCGGGACTAGCGGGAGTTTCGAGATTAATGAGCAGTTCTTC.

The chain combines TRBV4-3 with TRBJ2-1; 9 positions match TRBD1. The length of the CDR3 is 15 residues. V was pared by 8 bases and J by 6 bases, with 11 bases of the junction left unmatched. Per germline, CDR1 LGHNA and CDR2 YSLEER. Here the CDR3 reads CASCLSATGGNEQFF. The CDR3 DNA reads TGCGCCAGCTGCCTGAGTGCGACAGGGGGCAATGAGCAGTTCTTC.

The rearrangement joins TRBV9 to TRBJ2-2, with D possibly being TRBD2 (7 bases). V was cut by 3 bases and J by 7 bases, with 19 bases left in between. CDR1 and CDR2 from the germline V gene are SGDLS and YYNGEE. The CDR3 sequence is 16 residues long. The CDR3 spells CASSALGGATGGELFF. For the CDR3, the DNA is TGTGCCAGCAGCGCCCTGGGGGGGGCAACTGGCGGGGAGCTGTTTTTT.

CDR3 region: CASSRNGGRVTTYSKDTIYF. CDR3 nucleotides: TGTGCCAGCTCACGGAACGGGGGCAGGGTTACGACCTATTCAAAGGACACCATATATTTT. The chain couples TRBV18 to TRBJ1-3, with D possibly matching TRBD1 (6 bases). CDR1 is KGHSH, CDR2 LQKENI, per germline. V shed 4 bases and J shed 8 bases, with 33 bases lying between them. The CDR3 has 20 residues.

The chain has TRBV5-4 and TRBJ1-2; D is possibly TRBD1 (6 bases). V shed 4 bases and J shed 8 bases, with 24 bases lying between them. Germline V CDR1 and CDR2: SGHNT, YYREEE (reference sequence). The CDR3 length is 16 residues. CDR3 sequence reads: CASSTTDRAGADGYTF. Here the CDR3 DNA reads TGTGCCAGCAGCACAACCGACCGAGCGGGGGCGGACGGCTACACCTTC. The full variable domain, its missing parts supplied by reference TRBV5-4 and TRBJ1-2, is ETGVTQSPTHLIKTRGQQVTLRCSSQSGHNTVSWYQQALGQGPQFIFQYYREEENGRGNFPPRFSGLQFPNYSSELNVNALELDDSALYLCASSTTDRAGADGYTFGSGTRLTVV.

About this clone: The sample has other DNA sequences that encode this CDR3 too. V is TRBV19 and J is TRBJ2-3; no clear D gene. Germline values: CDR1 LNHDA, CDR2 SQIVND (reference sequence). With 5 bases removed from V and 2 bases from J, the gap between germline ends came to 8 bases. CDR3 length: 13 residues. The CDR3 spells CASSLRDTDTQYF. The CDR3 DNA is TGTGCCAGTAGTCTAAGAGACACAGATACGCAGTATTTT. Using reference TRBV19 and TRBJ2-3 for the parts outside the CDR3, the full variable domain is DGGITQSPKYLFRKEGQNVTLSCEQNLNHDAMYWYRQDPGQGLRLIYYSQIVNDFQKGDIAEGYSVSREKKESFPLTVTSAQKNPTAFYLCASSLRDTDTQYFGPGTRLTVL.

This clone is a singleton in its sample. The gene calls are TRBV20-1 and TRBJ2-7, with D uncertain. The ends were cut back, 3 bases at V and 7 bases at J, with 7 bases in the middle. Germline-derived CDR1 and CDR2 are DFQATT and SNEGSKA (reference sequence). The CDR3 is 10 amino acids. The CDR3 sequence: CSASYKEQYF. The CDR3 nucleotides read TGCAGTGCTAGTTATAAAGAGCAGTACTTC.

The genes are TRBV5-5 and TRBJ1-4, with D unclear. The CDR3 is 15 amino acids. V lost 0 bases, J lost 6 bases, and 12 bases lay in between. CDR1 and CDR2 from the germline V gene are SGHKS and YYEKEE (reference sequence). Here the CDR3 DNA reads TGTGCCAGCAGCTTGGCTATGGGTCAATATGAAAAACTGTTTTTT. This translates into CASSLAMGQYEKLFF.

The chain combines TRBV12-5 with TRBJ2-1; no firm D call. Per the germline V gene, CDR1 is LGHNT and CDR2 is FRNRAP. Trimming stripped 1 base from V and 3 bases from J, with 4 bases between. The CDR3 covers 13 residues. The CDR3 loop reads CASGLEGYNEQFF. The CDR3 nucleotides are TGTGCTAGTGGTTTGGAGGGCTACAATGAGCAGTTCTTC.

The CDR3 sequence is CASSLELITPNEQFF. The CDR3 DNA is TGTGCCAGCAGCTTAGAACTAATCACCCCCAATGAGCAGTTCTTC. This chain joins TRBV7-2 and TRBJ2-1; no reliable D call. This CDR3 is built from 15 residues. CDR1 is SGHTA and CDR2 is FQGNSA in the germline V gene. Deletions cut 1 base from V and 6 bases from J, with 13 bases between. The complete variable domain, with remaining parts taken from reference TRBV7-2 and TRBJ2-1, reads GAGVSQSPSNKVTEKGKDVELRCDPISGHTALYWYRQSLGQGLEFLIYFQGNSAPDKSGLPSDRFSAERTGGSVSTLTIQRTQQEDSAVYLCASSLELITPNEQFFGPGTRLTVL.

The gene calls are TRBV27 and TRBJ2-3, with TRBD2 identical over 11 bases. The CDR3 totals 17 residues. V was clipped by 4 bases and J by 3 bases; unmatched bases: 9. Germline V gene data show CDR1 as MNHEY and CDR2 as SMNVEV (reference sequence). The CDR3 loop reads CASSSTTSGRETDTQYF. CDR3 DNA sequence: TGTGCCAGCAGTTCAACTACTAGCGGGAGAGAAACAGATACGCAGTATTTT.

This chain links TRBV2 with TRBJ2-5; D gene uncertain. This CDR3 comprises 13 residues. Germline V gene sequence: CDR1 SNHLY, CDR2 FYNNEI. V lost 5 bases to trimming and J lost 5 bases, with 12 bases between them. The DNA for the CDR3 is TGTGCCAGCAGTCGGAAATCGAGGGAGACCCAGTACTTC. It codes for CASSRKSRETQYF.

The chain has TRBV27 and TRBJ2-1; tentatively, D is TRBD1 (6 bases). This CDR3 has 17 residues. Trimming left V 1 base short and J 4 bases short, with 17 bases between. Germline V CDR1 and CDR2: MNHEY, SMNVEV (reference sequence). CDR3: CASSLYQTGILYNEQFF. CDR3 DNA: TGTGCCAGCAGTTTATATCAAACAGGGATTCTGTACAATGAGCAGTTCTTC.

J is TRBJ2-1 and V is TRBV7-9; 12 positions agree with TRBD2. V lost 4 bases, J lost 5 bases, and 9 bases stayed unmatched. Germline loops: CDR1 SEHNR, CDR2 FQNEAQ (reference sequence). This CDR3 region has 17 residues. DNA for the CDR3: TGTGCCAGCAGCTCCAGTCCCGGGACTAGCGGGCACAATGAGCAGTTCTTC. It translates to CASSSSPGTSGHNEQFF. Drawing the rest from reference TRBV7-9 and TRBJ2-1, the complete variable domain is DTGVSQNPRHKITKRGQNVTFRCDPISEHNRLYWYRQTLGQGPEFLTYFQNEAQLEKSRLLSDRFSAERPKGSFSTLEIQRTEQGDSAMYLCASSSSPGTSGHNEQFFGPGTRLTVL.

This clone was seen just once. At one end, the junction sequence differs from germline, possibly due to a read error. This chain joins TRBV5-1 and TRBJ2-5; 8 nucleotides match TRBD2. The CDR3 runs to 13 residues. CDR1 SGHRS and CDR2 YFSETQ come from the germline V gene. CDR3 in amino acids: CASSLYTSGDENF. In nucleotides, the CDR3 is TGCGCCAGCAGCTTGTATACTAGCGGCGATGAAAACTTC.